The TCR beta chain described here comes from a study of blood T cell repertoires in COVID-19. For the study at large: Italy, Spain and the United States were the sources of the convalescent and acute COVID-19 samples. T cells, B-cell-depleted T cells, or PBMCs supplied cDNA or gDNA.

The authors' processing: Estimation of nucleated cell counts was performed using reference gene primer amplification. Measured with immunoSEQ multiplex PCR; TCRdb has only the in-frame clones, and not every one. The D gene and trimming were derived from the DNA, and the V and J assignments and clone size from that table. The profile shows roughly 120,000 clones, roughly nine tenths of them singletons. Germline V gene data show CDR1 as SGHVS and CDR2 as FQNEAQ. The ends lost 5 bases at V and 3 bases at J; junction bases unmatched: 5. The CDR3 totals 15 residues. This sequence was found in a man aged 50 to 59 with COVID-19, enrolled during active disease. Sequenced input: peripheral blood. This chain uses TRBV7-8 with TRBJ2-1, with 9 bases that match TRBD1. The CDR3 protein is CASSTGTGSYNEQFF. Here the CDR3 DNA reads TGTGCCAGCAGCACCGGGACAGGGAGCTACAATGAGCAGTTCTTC.